The 17 T cell receptor beta chains presented below share a single source sample, sequenced in a study of CXCR3-negative and CXCR3-positive naive CD8 T cells. The study's findings and limits: The TRB CDR3s that CXCR3-positive naive cells carried were more hydrophobic than those of CXCR3-negative naive cells.

These receptors' antigens are unknown. TRB cDNA was prepared as libraries by UMI-labeled 5' RACE. TCRdb processed the 5' RACE reads again and assigns one entry to each CDR3 protein, with no DNA. The sample totals some 140,000 distinct CDR3 sequences. What was sequenced was naive CXCR3+ CD8+ T cells from blood. Noted subset: CD45RO-CCR7+CD27+CD95- naive CD8+ T cells expressing CXCR3 (TNR3+). The receptors here all came from a human donor in good health. Some clones in this sample may be carry-over from other donors' samples.

J is TRBJ1-1 and V is TRBV20-1. Per the germline V gene, CDR1 is DFQATT and CDR2 is SNEGSKA (reference sequence). The CDR3 consists of 12 residues. CDR3 sequence: CSAIGLEAEAFF.

V is TRBV6-2 or TRBV6-3 and J is TRBJ1-1; TCRdb lists TRBD1, though no DNA is available to test this call. This CDR3 contains 15 residues. Looked up from germline, CDR1 is MNHEY and CDR2 is SVGEGT. CDR3 sequence: CASSYSRGANTEAFF.

The chain links TRBV4-1 to TRBJ1-1; with no DNA, the TCRdb D assignment of TRBD1 cannot be verified. The CDR3 contains 13 residues. The germline gives CDR1 MGHRA, CDR2 YSYEKL. The CDR3 reads CASSQDGASEAFF.

The V call is TRBV10-3, the J call TRBJ2-7; TCRdb designates TRBD1, a call that cannot be tested without DNA. This CDR3 is 15 amino acids long. CDR1 is ENHRY and CDR2 is SYGVKD in the germline V gene. The CDR3 reads CAISESGGYSYEQYF.

The J gene is TRBJ2-2, the V gene TRBV7-8; the TRBD1 assignment by TCRdb is unverifiable without DNA. Germline V gene data show CDR1 as SGHVS and CDR2 as FQNEAQ. The CDR3 loop spans 18 amino acids. CDR3 sequence: CASSPRQGASINTGELFF.

CDR3 protein: CASSPSGTLNTEAFF. This chain joins TRBV18 and TRBJ1-1; TCRdb indicates TRBD1, and absent DNA this call remains unverified. CDR3 length: 15 residues. Germline lookup yields CDR1 KGHSH and CDR2 LQKENI. The full variable domain, completed using reference TRBV18 and TRBJ1-1, is NAGVMQNPRHLVRRRGQEARLRCSPMKGHSHVYWYRQLPEEGLKFMVYLQKENIIDESGMPKERFSAEFPKEGPSILRIQQVVRGDSAAYFCASSPSGTLNTEAFFGQGTRLTVV.

The chain employs TRBV2 and TRBJ2-7. Germline V gene sequence: CDR1 SNHLY, CDR2 FYNNEI. The CDR3 extends over 14 amino acids. CDR3 sequence: CASSEIAYADEQYF.

The chain employs TRBV6-5 and TRBJ2-1; TCRdb's D call, TRBD1, is unchecked because there is no DNA. The CDR3 has 15 residues. The germline V gene encodes CDR1 MNHEY and CDR2 SVGAGI. The CDR3 region is CASSYSKGGVSEQFF.

This chain connects TRBV3-1 to TRBJ2-7; the D call of TRBD2 rests on TCRdb alone, since no DNA is present to check it. Germline V gene sequence: CDR1 LGHDT, CDR2 YNNKEL (reference sequence). The CDR3 runs to 14 residues. This chain's CDR3 is CASSQLLAGDEEYF.

The chain employs TRBV3-1 and TRBJ2-3; TCRdb indicates TRBD2, and absent DNA this call remains unverified. The CDR3 runs 18 residues. The germline CDR1 and CDR2 sequences are LGHDT and YNNKEL (reference sequence). The CDR3 is CASSQDWSGEVATDTQYF.

The rearrangement uses TRBV4-2 and TRBJ2-1; TCRdb's D call of TRBD2 is untestable without DNA. This CDR3 spans 20 amino acids. In germline, CDR1 is LGHNA, CDR2 YNFKEQ. The CDR3 reads CASSLPSGTSEGSTYNEQFF.

The J gene is TRBJ2-2, the V gene TRBV29-1; the TCRdb call, TRBD2, lacks DNA for checking. The CDR3 is made up of 15 amino acids. Per the germline V gene, CDR1 is SQVTM and CDR2 is ANQGSEA. CDR3 sequence reads: CSVELAGGPFGELFF.

The rearrangement links TRBV20-1 to TRBJ2-1. This CDR3 has 14 amino acids. Germline CDR1 is DFQATT and CDR2 is SNEGSKA (reference sequence). The CDR3 region is CSAIPRGAYNEQFF.

The V gene is TRBV20-1, the J gene TRBJ1-1. Germline CDR1 is DFQATT and CDR2 is SNEGSKA (reference sequence). This CDR3 has 12 amino acids. The CDR3 here is CSARVENTEAFF.

V is TRBV12-3 or TRBV12-4 and J is TRBJ2-4; the D call from TCRdb, TRBD1, cannot be confirmed without DNA. This CDR3 spans 13 amino acids. The CDR3: CASSFGGLDIQYF.

The rearrangement uses TRBV12-3 or TRBV12-4 and TRBJ1-2; TCRdb gives TRBD1 as the D gene, but with no DNA this cannot be confirmed. This CDR3 has 14 amino acids. The chain's CDR3 is CASSVKGTGYGYTF.

This chain links TRBV29-1 with TRBJ2-1; absent DNA, TCRdb's TRBD1 call cannot be checked. The CDR3 has 13 amino acids. The germline CDR1 and CDR2 sequences are SQVTM and ANQGSEA. This CDR3 reads CSVSGTGGNEQFF.